This TCR beta chain was retrieved from a study of cytomegalovirus exposure and HLA in healthy donors. Worth noting for this clone: Its target is unknown.

The PCR was carried out with 60 Vbeta primers and 13 Jbeta primers. TCRdb keeps only in-frame clones here, not all; method: immunoSEQ multiplex PCR. The repertoire includes 100,000 to 120,000 clones, roughly 78% of them detected once, and 1% to 1.5% sits in the top ten. Germline V gives CDR1 MNHEY, CDR2 SVGAGI. V was clipped by 2 bases and J by 1 base, with 5 bases between them. This CDR3 comprises 13 residues. Study results and limitations: The study had only CMV serostatus as immune exposure information. Reportedly, fewer N-insertions than the 666-donor mean appeared in an Asian-associated ancestry cluster in a later analysis. Most CMV-associated TCR beta chains appeared HLA-restricted in a later analysis. TCR beta V segments were, for the most part, productive about 87% or about 30% of the time in an earlier analysis.

Sequencing was done on a sample of PBMCs. The genes are TRBV6-5 and TRBJ1-1; D gene ambiguous. The clonotype comes from a woman in her 30s in good health and CMV-seronegative. The CDR3 DNA follows: TGTGCCAGCAGTTACAACAGGAACACTGAAGCTTTCTTT. Amino acid sequence: CASSYNRNTEAFF.